The clone carrying this T cell receptor beta chain appeared once. Clones were sequenced by immunoSEQ multiplex PCR, and TCRdb holds only the in-frame ones, with some missing. The table has hundreds of thousands of clones, approximately 85% seen once. The data were taken from a study of shared T cell receptors in the human thymus. CDR3 length: 15 amino acids. Germline V lookup: CDR1 MNHNY, CDR2 SVGAGI (reference sequence). Trimming removed 6 bases from V and 1 base from J; junction bases left unmatched: 7. The sample was also linked to a second study, of human thymus T cells. That paper notes: Donation was from healthy Finnish infants who were having corrective surgery that addressed congenital heart defects. The thymus tissue came from resections taken during corrective heart surgery. Seemingly biased V and J gene usage marked thymic and blood repertoires. What related research reported was that thymic repertoires overlapped highly among unrelated individuals.

The sequenced sample was thymocytes. J is TRBJ2-3 and V is TRBV6-6; 7 positions match TRBD2. This receptor was taken from a girl under three years old with a congenital heart defect. CDR3 in DNA: TGTGCCAGCAGCTGCCTAGCGGTTGGCACAGATACGCAGTATTTT. This sequence encodes CASSCLAVGTDTQYF.